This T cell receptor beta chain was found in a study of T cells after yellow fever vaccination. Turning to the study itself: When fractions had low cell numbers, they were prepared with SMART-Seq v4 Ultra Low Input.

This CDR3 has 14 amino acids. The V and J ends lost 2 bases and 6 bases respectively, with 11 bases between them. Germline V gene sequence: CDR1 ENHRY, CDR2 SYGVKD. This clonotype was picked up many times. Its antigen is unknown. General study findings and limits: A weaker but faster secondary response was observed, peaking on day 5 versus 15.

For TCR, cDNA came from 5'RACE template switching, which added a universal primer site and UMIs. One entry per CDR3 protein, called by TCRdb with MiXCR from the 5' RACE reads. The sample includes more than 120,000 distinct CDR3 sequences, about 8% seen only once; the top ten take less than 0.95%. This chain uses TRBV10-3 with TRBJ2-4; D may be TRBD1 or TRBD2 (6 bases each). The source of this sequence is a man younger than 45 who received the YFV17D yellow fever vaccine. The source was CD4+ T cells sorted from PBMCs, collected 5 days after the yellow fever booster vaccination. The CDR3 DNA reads TGTGCCATCAGTGAGCCCGGGGGCGGAAACATTCAGTACTTC. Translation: CAISEPGGGNIQYF.